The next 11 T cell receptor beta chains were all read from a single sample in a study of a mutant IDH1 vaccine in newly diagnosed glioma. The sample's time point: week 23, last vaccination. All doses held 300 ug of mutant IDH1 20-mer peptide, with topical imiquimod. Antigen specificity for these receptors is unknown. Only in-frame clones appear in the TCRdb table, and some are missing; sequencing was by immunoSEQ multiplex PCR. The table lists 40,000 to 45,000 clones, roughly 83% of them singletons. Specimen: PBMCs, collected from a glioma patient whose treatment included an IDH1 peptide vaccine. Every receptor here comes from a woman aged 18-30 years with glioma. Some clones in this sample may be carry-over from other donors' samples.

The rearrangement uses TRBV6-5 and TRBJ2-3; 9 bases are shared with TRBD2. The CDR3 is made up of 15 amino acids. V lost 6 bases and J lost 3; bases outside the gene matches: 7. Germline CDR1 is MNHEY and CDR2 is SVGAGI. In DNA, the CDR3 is TGTGCCAGCAGGTCCCCGGGACTAGCAACAGATACGCAGTATTTT. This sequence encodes CASRSPGLATDTQYF.

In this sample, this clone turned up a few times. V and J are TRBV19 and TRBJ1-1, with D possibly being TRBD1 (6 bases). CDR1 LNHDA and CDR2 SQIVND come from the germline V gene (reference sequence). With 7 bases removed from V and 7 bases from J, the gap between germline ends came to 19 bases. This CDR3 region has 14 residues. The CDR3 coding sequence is TGTGCCAGTAAACCACAGGGATATGATAGTGAAGCTTTCTTT. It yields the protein CASKPQGYDSEAFF.

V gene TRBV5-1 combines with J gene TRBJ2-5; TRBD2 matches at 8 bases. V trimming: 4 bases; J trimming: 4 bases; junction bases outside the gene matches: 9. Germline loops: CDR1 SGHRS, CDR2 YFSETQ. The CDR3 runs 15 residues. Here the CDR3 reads CASSERGLRAETQYF. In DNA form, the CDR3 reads TGCGCCAGCAGCGAGCGGGGGCTCCGGGCAGAGACCCAGTACTTC.

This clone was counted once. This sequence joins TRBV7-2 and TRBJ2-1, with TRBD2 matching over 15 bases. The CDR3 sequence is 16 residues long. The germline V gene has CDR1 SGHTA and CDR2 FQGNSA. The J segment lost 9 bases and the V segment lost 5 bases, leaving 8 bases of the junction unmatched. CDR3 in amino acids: CASSPVGLAGGTEQFF. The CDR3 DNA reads TGTGCCAGCAGCCCGGTGGGACTAGCGGGGGGCACTGAGCAGTTCTTC.

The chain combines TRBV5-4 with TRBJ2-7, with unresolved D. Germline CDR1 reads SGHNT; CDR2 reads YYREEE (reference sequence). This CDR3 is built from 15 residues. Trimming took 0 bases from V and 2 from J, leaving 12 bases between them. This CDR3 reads CASSLGSFTTYEQYF. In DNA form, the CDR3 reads TGTGCCAGCAGCTTGGGGTCCTTCACTACCTACGAGCAGTACTTC. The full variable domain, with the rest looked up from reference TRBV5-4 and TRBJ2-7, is ETGVTQSPTHLIKTRGQQVTLRCSSQSGHNTVSWYQQALGQGPQFIFQYYREEENGRGNFPPRFSGLQFPNYSSELNVNALELDDSALYLCASSLGSFTTYEQYFGPGTRLTVT.

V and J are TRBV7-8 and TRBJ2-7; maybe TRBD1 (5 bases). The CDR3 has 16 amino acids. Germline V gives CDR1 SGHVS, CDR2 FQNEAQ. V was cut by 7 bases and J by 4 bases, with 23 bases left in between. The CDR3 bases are TGTGCCAGCACCCCTCCCTGGCGGCAGGGTGGGTACGAGCAGTACTTC. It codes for CASTPPWRQGGYEQYF.

The CDR3 sequence: CAISESTGGGNQPQHF. The CDR3 nucleotides read TGTGCCATCAGTGAGTCGACAGGGGGCGGCAATCAGCCCCAGCATTTT. V usage is TRBV10-3 and J usage is TRBJ1-5; 10 bases match TRBD1. V trimming: 0 bases; J trimming: 2 bases; junction bases outside the gene matches: 1. Germline CDR1 reads ENHRY; CDR2 reads SYGVKD. This CDR3 spans 16 amino acids.

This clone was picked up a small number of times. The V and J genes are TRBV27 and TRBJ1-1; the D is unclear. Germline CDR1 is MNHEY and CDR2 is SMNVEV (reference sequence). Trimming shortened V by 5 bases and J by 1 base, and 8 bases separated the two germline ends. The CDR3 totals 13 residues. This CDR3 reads CASSPWGNTEAFF. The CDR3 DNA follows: TGTGCCAGCAGTCCGTGGGGGAACACTGAAGCTTTCTTT.

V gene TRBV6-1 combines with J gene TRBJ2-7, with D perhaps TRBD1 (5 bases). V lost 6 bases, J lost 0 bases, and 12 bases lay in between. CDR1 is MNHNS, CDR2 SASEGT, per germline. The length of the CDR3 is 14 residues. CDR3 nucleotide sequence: TGTGCCAGCAGGTTGACAGTAAGCTCCTACGAGCAGTACTTC. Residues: CASRLTVSSYEQYF.

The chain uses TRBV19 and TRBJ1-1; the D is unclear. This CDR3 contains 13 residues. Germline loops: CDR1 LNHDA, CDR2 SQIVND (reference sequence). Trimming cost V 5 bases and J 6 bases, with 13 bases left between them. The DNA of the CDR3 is TGTGCCAGTAGTCCCTCTCCGGCTGCTGAAGCTTTCTTT. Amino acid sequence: CASSPSPAAEAFF.

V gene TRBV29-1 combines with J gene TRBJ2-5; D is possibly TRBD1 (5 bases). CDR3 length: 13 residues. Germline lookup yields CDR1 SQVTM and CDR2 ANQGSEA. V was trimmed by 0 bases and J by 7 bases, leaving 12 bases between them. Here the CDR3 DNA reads TGCAGCGTTGAAGAGAGGCAGGGAACGACCCAGTACTTC. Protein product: CSVEERQGTTQYF.